These 4 T cell receptor beta chains were sequenced from one sample in a study of control samples from healthy donors and cancer patients. Sequencing used immunoSEQ multiplex PCR; TCRdb keeps in-frame clones, though not all of them. The sample has fewer than 100,000 clones, 70% to 90% seen once. Sequenced: blood. The source is a woman aged 50 to 60 in good health.

The V and J genes are TRBV30 and TRBJ2-7, with 14 bases matching TRBD2. The CDR3 has 14 amino acids. In germline, CDR1 is GTSNPN, CDR2 SVGIG (reference sequence). With 4 bases clipped from V and 5 bases from J, the junction kept 4 bases outside the gene matches. The chain's CDR3 is CAWNRLAGGNEQYF. The CDR3 DNA reads TGTGCCTGGAACCGACTAGCGGGGGGGAACGAGCAGTACTTC.

There are a few counts of this clone. This chain connects TRBV7-6 to TRBJ2-1, with TRBD2 matching 9 bases. J gave up 5 bases and V 1 base, and 6 bases lay outside the gene matches. The CDR3 covers 16 residues. CDR1 SGHVS and CDR2 FNYEAQ come from the germline V gene. The CDR3 region is CASSLVLAGNHNEQFF. The DNA of the CDR3 is TGTGCCAGCAGCTTAGTACTAGCGGGTAATCACAATGAGCAGTTCTTC. Filled out from reference TRBV7-6 and TRBJ2-1, the complete variable domain reads GAGVSQSPRYKVTKRGQDVALRCDPISGHVSLYWYRQALGQGPEFLTYFNYEAQQDKSGLPNDRFSAERPEGSISTLTIQRTEQRDSAMYRCASSLVLAGNHNEQFFGPGTRLTVL.

The chain recombines TRBV3-1 (or the pseudogene TRBV3-2) with TRBJ1-1; D ambiguous. Germline-derived CDR1 and CDR2 are LGHDT and YNNKEL (reference sequence). Trimming took 1 base from V and 7 from J, leaving 16 bases between them. The CDR3 has 15 amino acids. Written as DNA, the CDR3 is TGTGCCAGCAGCCAAGCAGACCCACGGCCCTATGAAGCTTTCTTT. Translated, it gives CASSQADPRPYEAFF.

The rearrangement joins TRBV30 to TRBJ2-3, with D unclear. Germline V gives CDR1 GTSNPN, CDR2 SVGIG (reference sequence). The CDR3 covers 15 residues. V was clipped by 2 bases and J by 0 bases, with 12 bases between them. CDR3 DNA: TGTGCCTGGAGTAGGGCACGATCTAGCACAGATACGCAGTATTTT. It yields the protein CAWSRARSSTDTQYF.